The 32 T cell receptor beta chains below all came from one sample that was sequenced in a study of blood T cell repertoires in COVID-19 (dated by TCRdb to 2018 to 2021). The library was made by the immunoSEQ multiplex PCR assay. This immuneACCESS table, as held by TCRdb, lists in-frame sequences with V and J called but not all clones. Of the missing ones, under half trace to an unresolved V gene in checked studies; the others have no known cause. In this sample the table shows roughly 80,000 clones, approximately 80% of which occur a single time. The top ten hold approximately 12% of the sample. The sequenced material came from peripheral blood. The receptors originated from a man older than 75 with acute or convalescent COVID-19.

V is TRBV28 and J is TRBJ1-5, with D perhaps matching TRBD1 (6 bases). V shed 6 bases and J shed 1 base, with 7 bases lying between them. Per germline, CDR1 MDHEN and CDR2 SYDVKM. CDR3 length: 13 amino acids. Written as DNA, the CDR3 is TGTGCCAGCAGGACAGGCAGCAATCAGCCCCAGCATTTT. This sequence encodes CASRTGSNQPQHF.

This chain joins TRBV6-6 and TRBJ2-7; D may be TRBD2 (5 bases). V lost 7 bases to trimming and J lost 6 bases, with 19 bases between them. The germline V gene has CDR1 MNHNY and CDR2 SVGAGI (reference sequence). This CDR3 is 14 amino acids long. The CDR3 protein is CASILREGAAEQYF. CDR3 DNA: TGTGCCAGCATTCTCCGGGAAGGAGCGGCCGAGCAGTACTTC.

The rearrangement joins TRBV19 to TRBJ2-3; 9 nucleotides line up with TRBD1. The CDR3 is 14 residues long. The junction had 3 bases not matched to a gene; V was cut back by 5 bases and J by 3 bases. Germline values: CDR1 LNHDA, CDR2 SQIVND (reference sequence). CDR3 nucleotides: TGTGCCAGTAGTGACAGGGGGGTTACAGATACGCAGTATTTT. Translated: CASSDRGVTDTQYF.

The chain uses TRBV24-1 and TRBJ1-5, with D tentatively TRBD1 (5 bases). The CDR3 extends over 16 amino acids. Germline V CDR1 and CDR2: KGHDR, SFDVKD. Between the trimmed V and J ends, which lost 1 base and 2 bases, there was a span of 11 bases. CDR3: CATSDLLGQGNQPQHF. In nucleotides, the CDR3 is TGTGCCACCAGTGATTTATTGGGGCAAGGCAATCAGCCCCAGCATTTT.

The chain joins TRBV9 to TRBJ1-2; the D gene is possibly TRBD1 (6 bases). Germline V gives CDR1 SGDLS, CDR2 YYNGEE. The length of the CDR3 is 12 residues. With 3 bases removed from V and 8 bases from J, the gap between germline ends came to 11 bases. The CDR3 spells CASSARGMGYTF. DNA for the CDR3: TGTGCCAGCAGCGCAAGGGGGATGGGCTACACCTTC.

The chain has TRBV6-1 and TRBJ2-4, with 10 nucleotides matching TRBD1. Per the germline V gene, CDR1 is MNHNS and CDR2 is SASEGT. CDR3 length: 16 residues. The trim removed 4 bases at V and 8 bases at J, leaving 11 bases unmatched. In DNA, the CDR3 is TGTGCCAGCAGTGGACGACAGGGGGCGAGTGGGGACATTCAGTACTTC. As protein: CASSGRQGASGDIQYF.

This chain joins TRBV2 and TRBJ1-4; D is perhaps TRBD1 (5 bases). Trimming left V 6 bases short and J 3 bases short, with 17 bases between. The germline gives CDR1 SNHLY, CDR2 FYNNEI. The CDR3 spans 16 residues. The CDR3 protein is CASRDQGVRANEKLFF. DNA of the CDR3: TGTGCCAGCAGGGACCAGGGCGTCAGGGCTAATGAAAAACTGTTTTTT.

The chain uses TRBV3-1 (or the pseudogene TRBV3-2) and TRBJ1-4; 8 nucleotides match TRBD1. Trimming took 2 bases from V and 5 from J; bases not matched to a gene: 4. The CDR3 length is 15 residues. The V gene's germline CDR1 is LGHDT and CDR2 YNNKEL (reference sequence). Written as DNA, the CDR3 is TGTGCCAGCAGCCAACCTACAGGGGGGAATGAAAAACTGTTTTTT. As protein: CASSQPTGGNEKLFF.

The V gene is TRBV5-4, the J gene TRBJ2-1; 8 bases agree with TRBD2. Trimming removed 3 bases from V and 5 bases from J; junction bases left unmatched: 10. Germline CDR1 SGHNT, CDR2 YYREEE (reference sequence). This CDR3 has 16 amino acids. The CDR3 here is CASSSYSGATHNEQFF. The CDR3 coding sequence is TGTGCCAGCAGCTCCTATAGCGGGGCCACGCACAATGAGCAGTTCTTC.

The chain uses TRBV6-2 or TRBV6-3 and TRBJ1-2; the match to TRBD1 covers 8 bases. The ends lost 3 bases at V and 7 bases at J; junction bases unmatched: 10. The germline gives CDR1 MNHEY, CDR2 SVGEGT. The CDR3 covers 15 residues. CDR3 DNA sequence: TGTGCCAGCAGTTATACGGCAGGGGGCCTAATTGGCTACACCTTC. Its protein is CASSYTAGGLIGYTF.

This clone appeared once. The chain employs TRBV5-1 and TRBJ2-7; TRBD1 aligns across 7 bases. J lost 7 bases, V lost 4 bases, and 8 bases had no gene match. The CDR3 consists of 13 residues. Per the germline V gene, CDR1 is SGHRS and CDR2 is YFSETQ. CDR3 region: CASSVGQLFEQYF. The CDR3 bases are TGCGCCAGCAGCGTGGGACAGCTTTTTGAGCAGTACTTC.

This clone was detected only once. The junction and the germline gene differ at one end; a read error may be behind it. The chain is built from TRBV20-1 and TRBJ2-3; 12 positions match TRBD1. Per the germline V gene, CDR1 is DFQATT and CDR2 is SNEGSKA (reference sequence). This CDR3 is built from 11 residues. This CDR3 reads CSAKGQGAIHF. For the CDR3, the DNA is TGCAGTGCTAAGGGACAGGGGGCTATACATTTT.

The V gene is TRBV3-1 (or the pseudogene TRBV3-2), the J gene TRBJ1-1, with TRBD1 identical over 7 bases. Germline V CDR1 and CDR2: LGHDT, YNNKEL (reference sequence). There are 13 residues in the CDR3. V was clipped by 4 bases and J by 4 bases; unmatched bases: 3. As DNA, the CDR3 is TGTGCCAGCAGCCTTAACAGGGGCACTGAAGCTTTCTTT. Translated: CASSLNRGTEAFF.

The genes are TRBV4-1 and TRBJ1-2, with 11 nucleotides matching TRBD1. CDR1 and CDR2 from the germline V gene are MGHRA and YSYEKL. The CDR3 length is 17 residues. V dropped 1 base and J dropped 4; count of bases not matched to a gene: 8. CDR3 sequence (DNA): TGCGCCAGCAGCCAAGCAACGGACAGGGGGCAAATCTATGGCTACACCTTC. The encoded protein is CASSQATDRGQIYGYTF.

This clone is a singleton in its sample. This chain connects TRBV27 to TRBJ2-7; D unresolved. Germline assignment: CDR1 MNHEY and CDR2 SMNVEV (reference sequence). The V end was cut by 1 base, the J end by 3 bases, with 13 bases between. There are 15 residues in the CDR3. The CDR3 DNA reads as TGTGCCAGCAGTTTATTCCGCCCTACTATCTACGAGCAGTACTTC. Translating gives CASSLFRPTIYEQYF.

The gene calls are TRBV27 and TRBJ1-4; D may be TRBD1 (5 bases). Germline values: CDR1 MNHEY, CDR2 SMNVEV (reference sequence). The CDR3 spans 14 residues. The germline V and J ends were trimmed by 6 bases and 6 bases, with 14 bases remaining between them. CDR3: CASRRQFPHEKLFF. The CDR3 bases are TGTGCCAGCAGGAGACAGTTTCCGCATGAAAAACTGTTTTTT.

This clone was found a few times. The gene calls are TRBV5-1 and TRBJ2-7, with TRBD1 matching over 8 bases. The CDR3 extends over 14 amino acids. Trimming took 2 bases from V and 5 from J; bases not matched to a gene: 6. Per the germline V gene, CDR1 is SGHRS and CDR2 is YFSETQ. The CDR3 sequence is CASSLETGADEQYF. The CDR3 DNA reads TGCGCCAGCAGCTTAGAGACAGGGGCCGACGAGCAGTACTTC.

The chain links TRBV6-5 to TRBJ1-5; D call uncertain. This CDR3 is built from 13 residues. V lost 7 bases and J lost 0, with 7 bases in between. The germline CDR1 and CDR2 sequences are MNHEY and SVGAGI. For the CDR3, the DNA is TGTGCCAGCATGGAGGGTAGCAATCAGCCCCAGCATTTT. The encoded protein is CASMEGSNQPQHF.

V is TRBV29-1 and J is TRBJ2-5, with TRBD1 identical over 8 bases. The length of the CDR3 is 13 residues. Germline CDR1 and CDR2: SQVTM and ANQGSEA. The ends lost 3 bases at V and 5 bases at J; junction bases unmatched: 5. The CDR3 DNA reads TGCAGCGTTGACAGACAGGGGTGGGAGACCCAGTACTTC. Amino acid sequence: CSVDRQGWETQYF.

CDR3 residues: CASSLGGVTGELFF. In nucleotides, the CDR3 is TGTGCCAGCAGCCTAGGGGGGGTCACCGGGGAGCTGTTTTTT. V and J are TRBV6-5 and TRBJ2-2; a weak D match, TRBD2 (7 bases). The CDR3 runs to 14 residues. V was shortened by 6 bases and J by 4 bases, with 12 bases between the two germline ends. CDR1 MNHEY and CDR2 SVGAGI come from the germline V gene.

The chain combines TRBV3-1 (or the pseudogene TRBV3-2) with TRBJ2-3; 13 nucleotides line up with TRBD2. The trim removed 3 bases at V and 6 bases at J, leaving 3 bases unmatched. The V gene's germline CDR1 is LGHDT and CDR2 YNNKEL (reference sequence). This CDR3 comprises 15 residues. CDR3: CASSQETSGGDTQYF. The CDR3 DNA reads as TGTGCCAGCAGCCAGGAGACTAGCGGGGGGGATACGCAGTATTTT.

The rearrangement links TRBV5-1 to TRBJ1-1; 10 bases are a match to TRBD1. With 4 bases clipped from V and 5 bases from J, the junction kept 8 bases outside the gene matches. This CDR3 is built from 15 residues. Looked up from germline, CDR1 is SGHRS and CDR2 is YFSETQ. The CDR3 reads CASSPPGQGRTEAFF. The DNA of the CDR3 is TGCGCCAGCAGCCCGCCGGGACAGGGGAGGACTGAAGCTTTCTTT. Filled out from reference TRBV5-1 and TRBJ1-1, the complete variable domain reads KAGVTQTPRYLIKTRGQQVTLSCSPISGHRSVSWYQQTPGQGLQFLFEYFSETQRNKGNFPGRFSGRQFSNSRSEMNVSTLELGDSALYLCASSPPGQGRTEAFFGQGTRLTVV.

The rearrangement uses TRBV10-3 and TRBJ1-1; a weak D match, TRBD1 (6 bases). The germline CDR1 and CDR2 sequences are ENHRY and SYGVKD. Between the trimmed V and J ends, which lost 10 bases and 0 bases, there was a span of 12 bases. The CDR3 runs 13 residues. The CDR3 spells CATNRDLNTEAFF. The CDR3 DNA reads as TGTGCCACCAACAGGGATCTGAACACTGAAGCTTTCTTT.

The CDR3, as DNA: TGTGCCAGCAGTAAGGGACAGGCGAACACCGGGGAGCTGTTTTTT. This sequence encodes CASSKGQANTGELFF. J is TRBJ2-2 and V is TRBV2; 8 bases agree with TRBD1. CDR1 SNHLY and CDR2 FYNNEI come from the germline V gene. V dropped 5 bases and J dropped 0; count of bases not matched to a gene: 2. CDR3 size: 15 residues.

This clone was counted only a few times. The chain uses TRBV28 and TRBJ1-4; possible D gene TRBD1, 5 bases. Trimming pared 7 bases from V and 6 bases from J, leaving 15 bases between. The germline CDR1 and CDR2 sequences are MDHEN and SYDVKM. CDR3 length equals 14 residues. The CDR3 reads CASTMVGRDEKLFF. The CDR3 DNA follows: TGTGCCAGCACGATGGTGGGGCGAGATGAAAAACTGTTTTTT.

J is TRBJ1-1 and V is TRBV5-1; the D gene is possibly TRBD1 (6 bases). This CDR3 region has 15 residues. Trimming removed 4 bases from V and 1 base from J, with 14 bases in between. CDR1 is SGHRS and CDR2 is YFSETQ in the germline V gene. CDR3 sequence reads: CASSIQGGTNTEAFF. In nucleotides, the CDR3 is TGCGCCAGCAGCATCCAAGGGGGTACGAACACTGAAGCTTTCTTT.

In this sample, this clone turned up a few times. The chain recombines TRBV20-1 with TRBJ1-1, with TRBD1 matching 8 bases. V lost 5 bases and J lost 11; bases outside the gene matches: 7. The CDR3 length is 11 residues. The germline V gene encodes CDR1 DFQATT and CDR2 SNEGSKA (reference sequence). The CDR3 DNA sequence: TGCAGTGCTGTGGGGACAGGCCCTGCTTTCTTT. Translation: CSAVGTGPAFF.

The rearrangement uses TRBV28 and TRBJ2-2; 8 bases match TRBD1. V lost 5 bases to trimming and J lost 6 bases; unmatched junction nucleotides: 8. Germline V lookup: CDR1 MDHEN, CDR2 SYDVKM. The length of the CDR3 is 15 residues. CDR3 sequence (DNA): TGTGCCAGCAGTAAAGGACAGGGACTGCCCGGGGAGCTGTTTTTT. It yields the protein CASSKGQGLPGELFF.

For this clone: A junction boundary mismatches the germline segment, possibly from a read error. The rearrangement joins TRBV7-7 to TRBJ1-3; D is undetermined. The CDR3 runs 15 residues. Germline V CDR1 and CDR2: SSHAT, FNYEAQ (reference sequence). The CDR3 region has the DNA TGTGCTAGCAGCCGTTACTTCGGGTTCGGAAACACCATATATTTT. Protein product: CASSRYFGFGNTIYF. The full variable domain, with the rest looked up from reference TRBV7-7 and TRBJ1-3, is GAGVSQSPRYKVTKRGQDVTLRCDPISSHATLYWYQQALGQGPEFLTYFNYEAQPDKSGLPSDRFSAERPEGSISTLTIQRTEQRDSAMYRCASSRYFGFGNTIYFGEGSWLTVV.

The rearrangement uses TRBV7-3 and TRBJ2-2; D might be TRBD1 (6 bases). CDR1 and CDR2 from the germline V gene are SGHTA and FQGTGA. The CDR3 runs 16 residues. Trimming left V 2 bases short and J 6 bases short, with 16 bases between. The chain's CDR3 is CASSLGSSRGAGELFF. CDR3 bases: TGTGCCAGCAGCTTAGGGTCGAGCAGGGGAGCCGGGGAGCTGTTTTTT.

V is TRBV10-1 and J is TRBJ1-1, with D uncertain. From germline, CDR1 is WNHNN and CDR2 SYGVQD (reference sequence). The V end lost 8 bases, the J end lost 8 bases, and 3 bases lay between the germline ends. The CDR3 extends over 8 amino acids. CDR3 amino acids: CASQEAFF. The CDR3 DNA reads as TGCGCCAGCCAAGAAGCTTTCTTT.

On this clone: The sample has other DNA sequences that encode this CDR3 too. The gene calls are TRBV5-1 and TRBJ2-3; D gene ambiguous. The CDR3 extends over 13 amino acids. The V gene lost 0 bases and the J gene lost 1 base, with 3 bases spanning the gap. The germline CDR1 and CDR2 sequences are SGHRS and YFSETQ. The CDR3 protein is CASSLAGTDTQYF. The DNA for the CDR3 is TGCGCCAGCAGCTTGGCCGGCACAGATACGCAGTATTTT.